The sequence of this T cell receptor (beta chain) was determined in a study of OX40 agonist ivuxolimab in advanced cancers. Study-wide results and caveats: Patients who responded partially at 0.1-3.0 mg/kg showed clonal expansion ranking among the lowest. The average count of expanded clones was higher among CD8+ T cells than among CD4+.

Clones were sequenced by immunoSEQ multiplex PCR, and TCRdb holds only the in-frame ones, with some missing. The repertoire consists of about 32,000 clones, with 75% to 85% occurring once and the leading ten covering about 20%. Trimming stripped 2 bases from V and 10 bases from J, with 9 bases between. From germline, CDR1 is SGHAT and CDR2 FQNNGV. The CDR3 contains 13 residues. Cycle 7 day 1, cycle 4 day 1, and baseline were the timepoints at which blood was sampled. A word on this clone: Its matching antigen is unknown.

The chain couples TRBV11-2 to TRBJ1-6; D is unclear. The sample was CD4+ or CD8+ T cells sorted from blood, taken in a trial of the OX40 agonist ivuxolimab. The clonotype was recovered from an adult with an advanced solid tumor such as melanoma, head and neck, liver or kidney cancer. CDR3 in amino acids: CASSLRGKSPLHF. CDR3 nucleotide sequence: TGTGCCAGCAGCTTAAGAGGGAAGTCACCCCTCCACTTT.